Each of the 10 T cell receptor beta chains below was sequenced from the same sample in a study of blood T cell repertoires in COVID-19. The method was immunoSEQ multiplex PCR; TCRdb's version includes in-frame clones alone and lacks a portion of them. The sample holds 26,000 or so clones, approximately 70% seen once. The specimen sequenced was peripheral blood. The source is a man aged 55 to 70 with active or convalescent COVID-19.

The chain carries TRBV6-1 and TRBJ2-1, with no clear D. The CDR3 length is 16 residues. Trimming took off 4 bases at V and 7 bases at J, with 20 bases between the two ends. Germline lookup yields CDR1 MNHNS and CDR2 SASEGT. The CDR3 region has the DNA TGTGCCAGCAGTGGCCATGGCCCCCAATTGTCGAATGAGCAGTTCTTC. Protein sequence: CASSGHGPQLSNEQFF.

The V gene is TRBV6-6, the J gene TRBJ2-3; possibly TRBD1 for D (6 bases). V was trimmed by 7 bases and J by 4 bases, leaving 15 bases between them. Germline CDR1 and CDR2: MNHNY and SVGAGI (reference sequence). This CDR3 is 14 amino acids long. The CDR3 bases are TGTGCCAGCAATGGGGGCCAGGTAGCAGATACGCAGTATTTT. Translation: CASNGGQVADTQYF.

CDR3 DNA: TGTGCCAGCAGCTTGCCACAGGGGAAGGCTGGCTACACCTTC. Its protein product is CASSLPQGKAGYTF. This chain joins TRBV5-4 and TRBJ1-2; TRBD1 matches 7 bases. V lost 1 base to trimming and J lost 7 bases; unmatched junction nucleotides: 7. This CDR3 is 14 amino acids long. CDR1 SGHNT and CDR2 YYREEE come from the germline V gene (reference sequence).

The V call is TRBV11-2, the J call TRBJ2-7; perhaps TRBD1 as D (6 bases). V lost 1 base and J lost 4, with 11 bases in between. This CDR3 comprises 14 residues. CDR1 and CDR2 (germline): SGHAT, FQNNGV. The CDR3 region is CASSLVSGAYEQYF. The CDR3 DNA reads as TGTGCCAGCAGCTTAGTTTCAGGGGCATACGAGCAGTACTTC.

This chain connects TRBV7-8 to TRBJ2-7, with a weak D call TRBD2 (6 bases). CDR1 and CDR2 (germline): SGHVS, FQNEAQ. There are 18 residues in the CDR3. V was clipped by 0 bases and J by 2 bases, with 20 bases between them. Here the CDR3 DNA reads TGTGCCAGCAGCTTAGCGAGGAGGGCTCAGGCAAAAACCTACGAGCAGTACTTC. Amino acid sequence: CASSLARRAQAKTYEQYF.

This clone was detected a few times. The chain uses TRBV7-6 and TRBJ1-3, with D possibly TRBD1 on 6 matching bases. The length of the CDR3 is 16 residues. Trimming took off 5 bases at V and 4 bases at J, with 18 bases between the two ends. Germline values: CDR1 SGHVS, CDR2 FNYEAQ. CDR3 in amino acids: CASSQTALGAGNTIYF. CDR3 nucleotides: TGTGCCAGCAGCCAGACAGCTCTGGGGGCCGGAAACACCATATATTTT.

The rearrangement uses TRBV11-3 and TRBJ2-5; weak D call: TRBD1 (5 bases). Deletions cut 6 bases from V and 5 bases from J, with 19 bases between. CDR3 length: 15 amino acids. CDR1 and CDR2 (germline): SGHNT, YENEEA. Written as DNA, the CDR3 is TGTGCCAGCAGGTCAATTTCAGGGCAGGTTGAGACCCAGTACTTC. This translates into CASRSISGQVETQYF.

CDR3 residues: CASSLDPRASGNTIYF. The CDR3 DNA reads TGTGCCAGCAGCTTAGATCCGAGGGCGTCTGGAAACACCATATATTTT. The rearrangement links TRBV11-3 to TRBJ1-3; no definite D call. This CDR3 has 16 residues. Germline CDR1 and CDR2: SGHNT and YENEEA. Trimming pared 0 bases from V and 1 base from J, leaving 10 bases between.

This rearrangement joins TRBV4-2 to TRBJ2-5; 11 nucleotides match TRBD1. Germline CDR1 and CDR2: LGHNA and YNFKEQ. The CDR3 consists of 18 residues. V lost 6 bases and J lost 2; bases outside the gene matches: 14. As DNA, the CDR3 is TGTGCCAGCAGTTTTGGGGTTCCCGGGACAGGGGGTCAAGAGACCCAGTACTTC. It translates to CASSFGVPGTGGQETQYF.

This rearrangement joins TRBV4-1 to TRBJ2-3; D might be TRBD1 (6 bases). Germline V gives CDR1 MGHRA, CDR2 YSYEKL. Trimming left V 1 base short and J 0 bases short, with 14 bases between. This CDR3 has 17 residues. Here the CDR3 DNA reads TGCGCCAGCAGCCAAGGGTCTGGGGGCCCTAGCACAGATACGCAGTATTTT. Translation: CASSQGSGGPSTDTQYF.